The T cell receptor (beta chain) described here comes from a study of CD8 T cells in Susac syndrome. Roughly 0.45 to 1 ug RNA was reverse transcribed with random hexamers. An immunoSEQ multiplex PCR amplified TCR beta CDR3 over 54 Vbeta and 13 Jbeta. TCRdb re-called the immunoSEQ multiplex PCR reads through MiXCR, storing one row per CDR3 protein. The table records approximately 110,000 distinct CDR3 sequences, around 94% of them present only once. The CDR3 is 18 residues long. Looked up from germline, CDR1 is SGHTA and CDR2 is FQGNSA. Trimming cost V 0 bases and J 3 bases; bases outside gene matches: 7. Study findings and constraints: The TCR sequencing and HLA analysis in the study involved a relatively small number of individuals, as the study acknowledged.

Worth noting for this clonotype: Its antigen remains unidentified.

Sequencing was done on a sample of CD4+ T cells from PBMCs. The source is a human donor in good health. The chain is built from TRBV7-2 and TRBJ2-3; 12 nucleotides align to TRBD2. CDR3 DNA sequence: TGTGCCAGCAGCTTAGCTCCCCTAGCGGGAGGGCGTACAGATACGCAGTATTTT. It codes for CASSLAPLAGGRTDTQYF.